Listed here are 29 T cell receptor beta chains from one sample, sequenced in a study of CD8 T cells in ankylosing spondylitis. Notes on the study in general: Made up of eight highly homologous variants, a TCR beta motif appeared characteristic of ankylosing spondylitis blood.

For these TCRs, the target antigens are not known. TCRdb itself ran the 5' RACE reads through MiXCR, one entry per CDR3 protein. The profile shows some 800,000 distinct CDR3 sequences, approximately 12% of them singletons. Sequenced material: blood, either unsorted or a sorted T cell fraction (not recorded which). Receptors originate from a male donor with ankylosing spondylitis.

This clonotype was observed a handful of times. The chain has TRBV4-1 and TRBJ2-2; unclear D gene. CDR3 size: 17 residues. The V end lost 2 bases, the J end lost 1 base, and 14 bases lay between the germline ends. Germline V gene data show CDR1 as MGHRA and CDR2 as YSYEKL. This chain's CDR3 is CASSQLLSSMNTGELFF. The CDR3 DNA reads TGCGCCAGCAGCCAATTACTTTCCTCTATGAACACCGGGGAGCTGTTTTTT.

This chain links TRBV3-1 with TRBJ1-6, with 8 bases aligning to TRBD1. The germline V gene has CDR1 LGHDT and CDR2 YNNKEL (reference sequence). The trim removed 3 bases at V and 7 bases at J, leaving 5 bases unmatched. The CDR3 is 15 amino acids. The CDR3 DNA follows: TGTGCCAGCAGCCAGGGCGGACAGGGAAATTCACCCCTCCACTTT. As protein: CASSQGGQGNSPLHF. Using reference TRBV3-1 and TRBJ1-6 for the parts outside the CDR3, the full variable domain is DTAVSQTPKYLVTQMGNDKSIKCEQNLGHDTMYWYKQDSKKFLKIMFSYNNKELIINETVPNRFSPKSPDKAHLNLHINSLELGDSAVYFCASSQGGQGNSPLHFGNGTRLTVT.

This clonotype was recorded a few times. Written as DNA, the CDR3 is TGCGCCAGCAGCCTATTAGCGGGAGGATTCACCGGGGAGCTGTTTTTT. Encoded protein: CASSLLAGGFTGELFF. V gene TRBV4-3 combines with J gene TRBJ2-2; the match to TRBD2 covers 10 bases. Germline CDR1 and CDR2: LGHNA and YSLEER. The CDR3 runs 16 residues. The trim removed 4 bases at V and 4 bases at J, leaving 6 bases unmatched.

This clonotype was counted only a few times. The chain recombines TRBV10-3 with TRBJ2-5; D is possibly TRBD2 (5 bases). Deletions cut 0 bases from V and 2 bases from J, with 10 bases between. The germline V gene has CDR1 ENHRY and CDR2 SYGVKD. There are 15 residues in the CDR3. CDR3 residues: CAISESKGRQETQYF. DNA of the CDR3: TGTGCCATCAGTGAGTCGAAAGGGAGACAAGAGACCCAGTACTTC.

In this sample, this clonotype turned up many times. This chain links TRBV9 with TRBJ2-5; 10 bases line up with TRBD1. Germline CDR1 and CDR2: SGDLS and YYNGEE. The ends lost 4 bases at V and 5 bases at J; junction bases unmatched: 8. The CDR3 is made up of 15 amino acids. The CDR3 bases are TGTGCCAGCAGCCCTGCGGGGACAGGGGTTGAGACCCAGTACTTC. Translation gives CASSPAGTGVETQYF.

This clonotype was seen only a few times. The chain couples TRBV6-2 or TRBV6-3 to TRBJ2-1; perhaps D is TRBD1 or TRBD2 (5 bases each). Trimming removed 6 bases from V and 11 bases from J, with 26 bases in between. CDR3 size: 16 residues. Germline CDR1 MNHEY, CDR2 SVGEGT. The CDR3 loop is CASRTTGAIAVMKQFF. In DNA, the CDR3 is TGTGCCAGCAGAACAACCGGGGCCATCGCCGTAATGAAGCAGTTCTTC.

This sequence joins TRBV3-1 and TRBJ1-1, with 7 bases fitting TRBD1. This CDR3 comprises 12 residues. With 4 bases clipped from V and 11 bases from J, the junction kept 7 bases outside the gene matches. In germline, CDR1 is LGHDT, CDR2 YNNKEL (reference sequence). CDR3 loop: CASSPDRVGAFF. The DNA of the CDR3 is TGTGCCAGCAGCCCCGACAGGGTGGGGGCTTTCTTT.

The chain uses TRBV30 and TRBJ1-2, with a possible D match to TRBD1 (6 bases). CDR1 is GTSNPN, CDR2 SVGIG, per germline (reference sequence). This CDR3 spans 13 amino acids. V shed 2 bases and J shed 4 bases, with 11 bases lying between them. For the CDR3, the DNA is TGTGCCTGGAGTCGACAGGTTAGCTATGGCTACACCTTC. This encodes CAWSRQVSYGYTF.

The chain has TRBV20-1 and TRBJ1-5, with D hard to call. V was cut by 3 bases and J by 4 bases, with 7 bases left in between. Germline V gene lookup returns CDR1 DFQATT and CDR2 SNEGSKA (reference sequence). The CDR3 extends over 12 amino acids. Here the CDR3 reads CSASPTNQPQHF. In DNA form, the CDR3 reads TGCAGTGCTAGCCCCACGAATCAGCCCCAGCATTTT.

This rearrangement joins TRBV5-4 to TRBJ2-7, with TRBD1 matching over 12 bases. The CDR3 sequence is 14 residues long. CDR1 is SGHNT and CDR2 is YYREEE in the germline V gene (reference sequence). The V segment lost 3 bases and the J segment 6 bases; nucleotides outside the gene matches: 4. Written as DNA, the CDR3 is TGTGCCAGCAGCTGGGGACAGGGGGCTAGCGAGCAGTACTTC. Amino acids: CASSWGQGASEQYF.

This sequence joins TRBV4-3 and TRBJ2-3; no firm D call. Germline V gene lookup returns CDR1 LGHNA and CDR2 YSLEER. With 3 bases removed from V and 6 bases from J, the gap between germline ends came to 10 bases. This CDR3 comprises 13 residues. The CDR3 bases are TGCGCCAGCAGCCAGGACGAGATGGATACGCAGTATTTT. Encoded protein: CASSQDEMDTQYF.

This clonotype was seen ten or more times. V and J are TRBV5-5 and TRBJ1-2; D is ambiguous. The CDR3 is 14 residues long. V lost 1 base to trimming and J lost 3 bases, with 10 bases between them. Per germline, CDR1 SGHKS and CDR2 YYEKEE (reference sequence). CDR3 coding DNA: TGTGCCAGCAGCTTGTTCACAGACGACTATGGCTACACCTTC. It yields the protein CASSLFTDDYGYTF.

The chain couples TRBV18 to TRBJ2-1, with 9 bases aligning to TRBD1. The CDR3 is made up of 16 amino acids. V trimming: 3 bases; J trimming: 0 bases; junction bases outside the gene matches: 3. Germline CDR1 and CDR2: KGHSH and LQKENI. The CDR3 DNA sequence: TGTGCCAGCTCACCCCGACAGGGGGGCTCCTACAATGAGCAGTTCTTC. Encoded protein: CASSPRQGGSYNEQFF.

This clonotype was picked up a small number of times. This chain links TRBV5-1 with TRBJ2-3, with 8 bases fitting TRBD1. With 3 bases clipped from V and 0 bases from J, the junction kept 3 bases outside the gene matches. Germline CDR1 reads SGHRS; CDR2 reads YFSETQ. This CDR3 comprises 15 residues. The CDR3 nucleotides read TGCGCCAGCAGCTATGGACAGGGAAGCACAGATACGCAGTATTTT. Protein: CASSYGQGSTDTQYF.

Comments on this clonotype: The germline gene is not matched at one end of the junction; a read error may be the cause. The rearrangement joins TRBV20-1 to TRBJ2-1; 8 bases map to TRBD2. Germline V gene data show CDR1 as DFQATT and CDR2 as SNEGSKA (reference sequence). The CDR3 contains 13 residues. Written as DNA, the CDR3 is TGCAGTCCTAGTGGCGGGGGGTACAATGAGCAGTTCTTC. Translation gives CSPSGGGYNEQFF.

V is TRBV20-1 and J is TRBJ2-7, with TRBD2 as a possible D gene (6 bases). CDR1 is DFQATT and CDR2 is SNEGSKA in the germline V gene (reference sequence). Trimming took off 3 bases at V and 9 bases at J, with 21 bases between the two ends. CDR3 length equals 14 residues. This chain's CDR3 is CSASPGLLNIGQYF. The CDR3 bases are TGCAGTGCTAGTCCGGGACTCCTCAACATTGGGCAGTACTTC.

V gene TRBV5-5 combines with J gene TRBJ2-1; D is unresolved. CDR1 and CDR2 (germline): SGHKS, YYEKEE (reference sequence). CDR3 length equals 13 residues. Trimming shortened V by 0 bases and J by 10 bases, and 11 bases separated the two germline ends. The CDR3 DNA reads TGTGCCAGCAGCTTGGTGGTGGGAAGAGAGCAGTTCTTC. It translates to CASSLVVGREQFF.

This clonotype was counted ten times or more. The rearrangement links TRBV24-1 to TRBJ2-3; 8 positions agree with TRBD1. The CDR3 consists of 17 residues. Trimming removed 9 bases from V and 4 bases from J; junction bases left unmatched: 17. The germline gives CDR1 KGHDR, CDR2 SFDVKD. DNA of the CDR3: TGTGCCACCGTACCCAGCCCGGACAGGGTTGTAGCAGATACGCAGTATTTT. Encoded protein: CATVPSPDRVVADTQYF.

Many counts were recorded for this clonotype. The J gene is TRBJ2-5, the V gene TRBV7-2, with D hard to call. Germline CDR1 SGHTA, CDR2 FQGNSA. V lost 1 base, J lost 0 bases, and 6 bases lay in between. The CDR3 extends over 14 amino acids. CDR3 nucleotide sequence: TGTGCCAGCAGCTTAGTGACGTACCAAGAGACCCAGTACTTC. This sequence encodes CASSLVTYQETQYF.

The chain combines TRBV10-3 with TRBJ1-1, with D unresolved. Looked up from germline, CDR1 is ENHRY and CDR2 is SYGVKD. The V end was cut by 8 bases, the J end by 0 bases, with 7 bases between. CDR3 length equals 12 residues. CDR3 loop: CAIAQLNTEAFF. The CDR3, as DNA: TGTGCCATCGCACAGTTGAACACTGAAGCTTTCTTT.

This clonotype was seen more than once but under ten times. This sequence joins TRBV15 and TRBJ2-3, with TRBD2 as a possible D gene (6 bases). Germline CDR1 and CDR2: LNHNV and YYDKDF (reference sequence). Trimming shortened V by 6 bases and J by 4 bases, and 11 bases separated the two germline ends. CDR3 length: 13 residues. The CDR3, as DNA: TGTGCCACCAGTCCCAGGAGGGCAGATACGCAGTATTTT. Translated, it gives CATSPRRADTQYF.

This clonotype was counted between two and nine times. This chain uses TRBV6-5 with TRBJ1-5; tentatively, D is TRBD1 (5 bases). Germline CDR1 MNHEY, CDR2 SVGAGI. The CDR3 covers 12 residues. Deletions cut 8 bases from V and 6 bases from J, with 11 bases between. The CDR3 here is CASGREAQPQHF. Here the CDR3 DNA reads TGTGCCAGCGGCAGGGAGGCTCAGCCCCAGCATTTT.

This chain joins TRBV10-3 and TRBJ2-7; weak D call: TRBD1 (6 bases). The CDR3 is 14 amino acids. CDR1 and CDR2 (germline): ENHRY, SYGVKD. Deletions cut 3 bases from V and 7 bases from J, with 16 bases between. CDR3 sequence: CAISDRGPQGEQYF. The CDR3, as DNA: TGTGCCATCAGTGACCGGGGACCCCAGGGGGAGCAGTACTTC.

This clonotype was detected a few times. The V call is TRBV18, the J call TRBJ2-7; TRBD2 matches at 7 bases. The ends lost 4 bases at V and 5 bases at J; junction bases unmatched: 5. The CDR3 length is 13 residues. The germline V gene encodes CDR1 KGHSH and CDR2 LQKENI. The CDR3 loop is CASSLLGRDEQYF. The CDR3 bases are TGTGCCAGCTCACTCTTAGGGAGGGACGAGCAGTACTTC.

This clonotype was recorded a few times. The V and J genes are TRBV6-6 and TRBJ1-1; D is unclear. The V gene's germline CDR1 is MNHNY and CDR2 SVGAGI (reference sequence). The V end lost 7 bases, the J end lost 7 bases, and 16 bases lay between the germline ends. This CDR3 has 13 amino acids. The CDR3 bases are TGTGCCAGCAACCGAGGAGAATACTATGAAGCTTTCTTT. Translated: CASNRGEYYEAFF.

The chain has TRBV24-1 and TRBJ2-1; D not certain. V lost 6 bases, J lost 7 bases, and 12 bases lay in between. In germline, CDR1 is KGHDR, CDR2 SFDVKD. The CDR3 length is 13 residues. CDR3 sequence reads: CATSRTARNEQFF. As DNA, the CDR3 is TGTGCCACCAGTAGGACGGCGCGGAATGAGCAGTTCTTC.

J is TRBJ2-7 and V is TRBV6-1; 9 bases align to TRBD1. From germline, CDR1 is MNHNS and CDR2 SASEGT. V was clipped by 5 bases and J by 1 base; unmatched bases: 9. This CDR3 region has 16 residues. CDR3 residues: CASSPSSGTGSYEQYF. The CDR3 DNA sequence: TGTGCCAGCAGTCCGTCTTCCGGGACAGGGTCCTACGAGCAGTACTTC.

The CDR3 region has the DNA TGTGCCACCACAGGACTAGCGGAGGCCTACGAGCAGTACTTC. It specifies CATTGLAEAYEQYF. The rearrangement uses TRBV2 and TRBJ2-7, with 10 bases lining up with TRBD2. J lost 2 bases, V lost 10 bases, and 8 bases had no gene match. Germline lookup yields CDR1 SNHLY and CDR2 FYNNEI. The CDR3 has 14 residues.

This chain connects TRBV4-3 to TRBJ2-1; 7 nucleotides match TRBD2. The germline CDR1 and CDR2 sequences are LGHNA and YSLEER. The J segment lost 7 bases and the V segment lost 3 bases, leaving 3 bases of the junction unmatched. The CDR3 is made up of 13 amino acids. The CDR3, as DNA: TGCGCCAGCAGCCAGACTAGCTTAAATGAGCAGTTCTTC. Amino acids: CASSQTSLNEQFF.